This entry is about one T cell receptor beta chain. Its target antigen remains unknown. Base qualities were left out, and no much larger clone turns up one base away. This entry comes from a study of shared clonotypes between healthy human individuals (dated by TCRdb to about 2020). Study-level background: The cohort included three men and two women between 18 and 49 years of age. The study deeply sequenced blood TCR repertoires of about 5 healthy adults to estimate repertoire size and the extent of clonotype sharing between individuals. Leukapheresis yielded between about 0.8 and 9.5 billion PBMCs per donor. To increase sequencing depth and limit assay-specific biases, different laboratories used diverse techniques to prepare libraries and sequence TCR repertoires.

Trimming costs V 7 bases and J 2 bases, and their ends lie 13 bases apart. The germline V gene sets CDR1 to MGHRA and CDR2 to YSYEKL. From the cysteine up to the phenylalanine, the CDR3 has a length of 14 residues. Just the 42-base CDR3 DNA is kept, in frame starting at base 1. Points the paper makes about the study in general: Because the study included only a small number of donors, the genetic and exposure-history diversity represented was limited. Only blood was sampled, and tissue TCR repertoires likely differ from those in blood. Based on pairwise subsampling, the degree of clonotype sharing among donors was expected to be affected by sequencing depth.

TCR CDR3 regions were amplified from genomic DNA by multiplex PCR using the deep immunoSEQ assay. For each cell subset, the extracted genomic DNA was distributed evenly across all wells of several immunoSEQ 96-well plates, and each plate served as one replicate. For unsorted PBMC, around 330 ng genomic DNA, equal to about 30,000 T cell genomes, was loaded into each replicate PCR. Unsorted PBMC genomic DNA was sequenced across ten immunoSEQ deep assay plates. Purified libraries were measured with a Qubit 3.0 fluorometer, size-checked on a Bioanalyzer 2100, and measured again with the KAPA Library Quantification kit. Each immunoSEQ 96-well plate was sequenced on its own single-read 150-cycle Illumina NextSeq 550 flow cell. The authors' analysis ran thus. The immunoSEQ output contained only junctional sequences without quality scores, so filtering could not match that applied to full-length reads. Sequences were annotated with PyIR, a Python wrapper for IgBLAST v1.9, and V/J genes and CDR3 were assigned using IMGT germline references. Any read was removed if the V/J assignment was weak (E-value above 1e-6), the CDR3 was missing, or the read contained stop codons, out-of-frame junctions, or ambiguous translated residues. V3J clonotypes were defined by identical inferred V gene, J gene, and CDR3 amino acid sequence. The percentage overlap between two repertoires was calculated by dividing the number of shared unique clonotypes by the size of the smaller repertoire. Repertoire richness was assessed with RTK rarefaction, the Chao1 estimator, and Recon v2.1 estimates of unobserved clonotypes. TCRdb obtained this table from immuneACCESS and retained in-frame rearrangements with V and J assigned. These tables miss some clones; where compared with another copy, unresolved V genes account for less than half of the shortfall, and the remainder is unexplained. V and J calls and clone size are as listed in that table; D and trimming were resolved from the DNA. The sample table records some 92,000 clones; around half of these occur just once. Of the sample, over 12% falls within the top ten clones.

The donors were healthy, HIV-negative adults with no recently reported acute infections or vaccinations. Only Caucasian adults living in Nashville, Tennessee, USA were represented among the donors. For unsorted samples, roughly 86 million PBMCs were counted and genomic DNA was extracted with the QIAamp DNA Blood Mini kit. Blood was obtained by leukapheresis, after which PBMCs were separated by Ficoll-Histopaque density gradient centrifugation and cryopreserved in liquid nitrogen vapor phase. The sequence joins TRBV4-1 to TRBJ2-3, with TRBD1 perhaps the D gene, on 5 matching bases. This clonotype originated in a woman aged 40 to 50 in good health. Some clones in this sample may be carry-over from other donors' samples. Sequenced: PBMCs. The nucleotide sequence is TGCGCCAGCACCCCAGGGCAGCCCACAGATACGCAGTATTTT. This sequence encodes CASTPGQPTDTQYF.